One and the same sample provided the 24 T cell receptor beta chains below, sequenced in a study of tumor and adjacent non-tumor tissue in lung cancer. The library came from three nested PCR rounds adapted from ARM-PCR protocols. TCRdb used MiXCR to reprocess the multiplex PCR reads, holding one entry per CDR3 protein. The sample shows 50,000 or so distinct CDR3 sequences, 74% of them seen only once. RNA was extracted from bulk tissue without any cell sorting. The normal lung tissue was taken more than 3 cm from the tumor edge. Source material: distant non-tumor lung tissue. The receptors here all came from a woman between 55 and 75 years old with non-small cell lung cancer.

A remark on this clonotype: A single base separates this from a much larger clone, so it may be a read error. The CDR3 coding sequence is TGTGCCAGCAGCCAACTACGTGTGTCTTACACTGAAACTTTCTTT. Its protein is CASSQLRVSYTETFF. The chain employs TRBV14 and TRBJ1-1; D unclear. The CDR3 is 15 residues long. The germline V gene has CDR1 SGHDN and CDR2 FVKESK.

Notes on this clonotype: The junction and the germline gene differ at one end; a read error may be behind it. The rearrangement joins TRBV4-1 to TRBJ1-5; D might be TRBD1 (5 bases). The germline CDR1 and CDR2 sequences are MGHRA and YSYEKL. The CDR3 loop spans 14 amino acids. The CDR3 reads CGSSHLGGNQPQHF. The DNA of the CDR3 is TGCGGCAGCAGCCATTTGGGGGGGAATCAGCCCCAGCATTTT.

This clonotype was detected once. Here the CDR3 DNA reads TGTGCCAGCAGCTTTATGACAGGGGGCCGGGAGACCCAGTACTTC. Amino acid sequence: CASSFMTGGRETQYF. J is TRBJ2-5 and V is TRBV5-6; 10 bases agree with TRBD1. Germline CDR1 and CDR2: SGHDT and YYEEEE. The CDR3 runs 15 residues. Trimming cost V 2 bases and J 5 bases; bases outside gene matches: 6.

The genes are TRBV7-9 and TRBJ1-1; D ambiguous. V was shortened by 3 bases and J by 9 bases, with 14 bases between the two germline ends. This CDR3 is 13 amino acids long. Germline V gives CDR1 SEHNR, CDR2 FQNEAQ (reference sequence). Written as DNA, the CDR3 is TGTGCCAGCAGCTTCTGGGAGAGGCCGAAAGCTTTCTTT. Amino acid sequence: CASSFWERPKAFF.

This sequence joins TRBV6-5 and TRBJ2-7; 8 positions match TRBD1. Looked up from germline, CDR1 is MNHEY and CDR2 is SVGAGI. This CDR3 region has 17 residues. V lost 8 bases, J lost 0 bases, and 15 bases stayed unmatched. As DNA, the CDR3 is TGTGCCAGCGGTCCAGGACAGGGCCTTCTGTTCTCCTACGAGCAGTACTTC. Residues: CASGPGQGLLFSYEQYF.

About this clonotype: A junction end diverges from the germline sequence, so it may reflect a read error. This rearrangement joins TRBV6-2 or TRBV6-3 to TRBJ2-2; TRBD1 agrees at 7 bases. CDR1 MNHEY and CDR2 SVGEGT come from the germline V gene. The CDR3 totals 17 residues. The CDR3 sequence is CASSYTQQRAYTGELFF. CDR3 DNA sequence: TGTGCCAGCAGTTACACCCAACAGAGGGCCTACACAGGGGAGCTGTTCTTT.

Points on this clonotype: Sequence at one end of the junction differs from germline and may be a read error. The chain recombines TRBV4-3 with TRBJ1-5; no clear D. The CDR3 length is 18 residues. Germline assignment: CDR1 LGHNA and CDR2 YSLEER. The CDR3 sequence: CASSQYWAKPRESQPQHF. CDR3 DNA: TGCGCCAGCAGCCAATACTGGGCTAAACCTAGGGAATCCCAGCCCCAGCATTTC.

Turning to this clonotype: Its ends do not fully match the called genes, so a read error is possible. V gene TRBV29-1 combines with J gene TRBJ1-2, with TRBD1 identical over 7 bases. CDR1 SQVTM and CDR2 ANQGSEA come from the germline V gene. There are 13 residues in the CDR3. In nucleotides, the CDR3 is TGCAGCTTCCGACAGGGCGAAGGCTATGGCTACATCTTC. Translation gives CSFRQGEGYGYIF. Full variable domain (missing parts from reference TRBV29-1 and TRBJ1-2): SAVISQKPSRDICQRGTSLTIQCQVDSQVTMMFWYRQQPGQSLTLIATANQGSEATYESGFVIDKFPISRPNLTFSTLTVSNMSPEDSSIYLCSFRQGEGYGYIFGSGTRLTVV.

This clonotype was found once. At one boundary the junction diverges from the germline segment, which might be a read error. This chain's CDR3 is CASTTDWTNTEAFF. CDR3 coding DNA: TGTGCGAGCACCACCGACTGGACGAACACTGAAGCTTTCTTT. This chain uses TRBV6-2 or TRBV6-3 with TRBJ1-1, with D hard to call. CDR3 length: 14 residues. Germline V lookup: CDR1 MNHEY, CDR2 SVGEGT.

About this clonotype itself: A read error may be the cause here, since a much bigger clone is one base away. The chain joins TRBV5-5 to TRBJ1-5; TRBD1 aligns across 7 bases. The CDR3 is 17 residues long. Germline CDR1 and CDR2: SGHKS and YYEKEE (reference sequence). Here the CDR3 DNA reads TGTGCCAGCAGCTTGGGATCAGGGCAGGGGGTAAATCAGTCCCAGCATTTT. Amino acids: CASSLGSGQGVNQSQHF.

A note on this clonotype: The junction departs from germline at one end; a sequencing error may be responsible. The chain carries TRBV20-1 and TRBJ2-5, with a weak D call TRBD2 (5 bases). Germline-derived CDR1 and CDR2 are DFQATT and SNEGSKA (reference sequence). The CDR3 length is 13 residues. The CDR3 DNA is TGCACCCTCACACAGAGGGCGGTGGAGACCCATTACTTC. It specifies CTLTQRAVETHYF.

DNA for the CDR3: TGTGCCAGCAGCTTAGCTCAAACCGGGGAGCTGTTTTTT. Translation: CASSLAQTGELFF. This rearrangement joins TRBV11-2 to TRBJ2-2; D gene ambiguous. This CDR3 has 13 residues. Germline V gene data show CDR1 as SGHAT and CDR2 as FQNNGV. V lost 1 base to trimming and J lost 5 bases, with 5 bases between them.

This clonotype was picked up many times. The J gene is TRBJ1-2, the V gene TRBV28; TRBD1 might be the D (5 bases). CDR3 length equals 13 residues. The V end lost 7 bases, the J end lost 9 bases, and 18 bases lay between the germline ends. The germline V gene has CDR1 MDHEN and CDR2 SYDVKM. The CDR3 loop is CASTGTLAHSYTF. The CDR3 bases are TGTGCCAGCACCGGGACTCTCGCCCATAGCTACACCTTC.

Concerning this clonotype itself: A read error may produce the germline difference seen at one junction end. The CDR3 spells CPSSPAASGAYDQYF. For the CDR3, the DNA is TGTCCCAGCAGCCCCGCGGCTAGCGGGGCCTACGATCAGTACTTC. The V gene is TRBV4-2, the J gene TRBJ2-7; 9 bases align to TRBD2. Germline values: CDR1 LGHNA, CDR2 YNFKEQ. This CDR3 has 15 residues.

About this clonotype: Since no conserved phenylalanine or tryptophan closes the CDR3, a read error is the likely cause. This chain links TRBV28 with TRBJ2-7; unclear D gene. The CDR3 runs to 14 residues. CDR1 MDHEN and CDR2 SYDVKM come from the germline V gene. The CDR3 reads CTSSRIGLSYEQYL. CDR3 coding DNA: TGTACCAGCAGTCGGATAGGGCTCTCTTACGAGCAGTACCTC.

The CDR3 sequence: CASCAQTWEVQYF. CDR3 in DNA: TGTGCCAGCTGTGCGCAGACATGGGAGGTTCAGTACTTC. This rearrangement joins TRBV12-3 or TRBV12-4 to TRBJ2-4, with a possible D match to TRBD2 (6 bases). V lost 8 bases, J lost 11 bases, and 19 bases lay in between. This CDR3 has 13 amino acids.

This chain joins TRBV4-2 and TRBJ1-6; D gene uncertain. The CDR3 length is 16 residues. Germline lookup yields CDR1 LGHNA and CDR2 YNFKEQ. CDR3 region: CTISQSWTRINSPLHF. For the CDR3, the DNA is TGTACCATCAGCCAATCTTGGACGCGAATAAATTCACCCCTCCACTTT.

A note on this clonotype: Mismatch with germline at one junction end may stem from a read error. The rearrangement uses TRBV11-1 and TRBJ2-1, with 7 bases matching TRBD2. The CDR3 consists of 14 residues. The V gene's germline CDR1 is SGHAT and CDR2 FQDESV (reference sequence). This CDR3 reads CASSLDGGRDELFF. As DNA, the CDR3 is TGTGCAAGCAGCTTAGACGGGGGGAGGGATGAGCTGTTCTTC.

This chain uses TRBV4-3 with TRBJ2-2; D is possibly TRBD1 (5 bases). Germline CDR1 LGHNA, CDR2 YSLEER. The CDR3 totals 17 residues. The V end lost 7 bases, the J end lost 1 base, and 19 bases lay between the germline ends. The CDR3 nucleotides read TGCGCCAGCATCCAGGGTATAGGGGAAATGAACACCGGGGAGCTGTTTTTT. Encoded protein: CASIQGIGEMNTGELFF.

This clonotype was seen at least ten times. V is TRBV4-3 and J is TRBJ1-4, with a possible D match to TRBD1 (6 bases). Trimming removed 1 base from V and 8 bases from J, with 17 bases in between. Germline CDR1 reads LGHNA; CDR2 reads YSLEER. The CDR3 runs 16 residues. The CDR3 DNA reads TGCGCCAGCAGCCAAGGAGTGCGGCAGGGGTTAGAAAAACTGTTTTTT. It is translated as CASSQGVRQGLEKLFF.

To note about this clonotype: One end of the junction varies from germline; a read error may be responsible. The chain is built from TRBV6-5 and TRBJ1-1, with D possibly matching TRBD1 (6 bases). The germline V gene encodes CDR1 MNHEY and CDR2 SVGAGI. This CDR3 region has 15 residues. The CDR3 coding sequence is TGTGCCAACAGTTACTCCCGACAGGAGGGCACTGAAGCTTTCTTT. Translated: CANSYSRQEGTEAFF.

Notes on this clonotype: Because it lacks the conserved phenylalanine or tryptophan at the end, this CDR3 is likely a read error. V is TRBV4-3 and J is TRBJ2-2; 8 bases map to TRBD1. The CDR3 length is 15 residues. CDR1 is LGHNA and CDR2 is YSLEER in the germline V gene. Trimming removed 6 bases from V and 6 bases from J; junction bases left unmatched: 9. The DNA for the CDR3 is TGCGCCAGCAGGATGGGGACAGGCCCCCCCGGGGAGCTGTTTATT. It translates to CASRMGTGPPGELFI.

In this sample, this clonotype turned up a few times. A read error may be the cause here, since a much bigger clone is one base away. The chain carries TRBV7-8 and TRBJ2-1, with 7 positions matching TRBD1. The CDR3 length is 13 residues. Per the germline V gene, CDR1 is SGHVS and CDR2 is FQNEAQ. CDR3 amino acids: CVSSLDDRDEQFF. CDR3 nucleotide sequence: TGTGTCAGCAGCTTGGACGACAGGGATGAGCAGTTCTTC.

The rearrangement joins TRBV7-2 to TRBJ2-1, with 11 bases identical to TRBD1. Germline V gene data show CDR1 as SGHTA and CDR2 as FQGNSA. There are 15 residues in the CDR3. With V trimmed by 5 bases and J by 8 bases, 8 bases remained unmatched. This CDR3 is CASSVGGTGGHEQFF. The CDR3 DNA reads as TGTGCCAGCAGCGTGGGGGGGACAGGGGGACATGAGCAGTTCTTC.